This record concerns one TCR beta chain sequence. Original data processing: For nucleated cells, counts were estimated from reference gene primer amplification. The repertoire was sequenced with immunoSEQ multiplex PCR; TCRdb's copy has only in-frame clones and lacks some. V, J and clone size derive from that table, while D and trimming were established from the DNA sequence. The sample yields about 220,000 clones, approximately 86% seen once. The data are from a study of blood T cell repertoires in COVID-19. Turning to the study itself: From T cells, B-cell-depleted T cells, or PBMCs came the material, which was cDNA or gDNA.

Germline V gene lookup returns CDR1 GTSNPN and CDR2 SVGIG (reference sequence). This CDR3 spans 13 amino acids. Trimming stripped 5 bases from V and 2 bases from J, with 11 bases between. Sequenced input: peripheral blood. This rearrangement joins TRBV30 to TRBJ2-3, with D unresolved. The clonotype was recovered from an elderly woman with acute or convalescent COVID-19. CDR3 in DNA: TGTGCCTGGGTTTTTGAGCTCACAGATACGCAGTATTTT. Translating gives CAWVFELTDTQYF.